Listed below are T cell receptor beta chains from one sample, sequenced in a study of cytomegalovirus exposure and HLA in healthy donors. Only in-frame clones appear in the TCRdb table, and some are missing; sequencing was by immunoSEQ multiplex PCR. The data contain some 190,000 clones, around 80% of them seen just once; the ten biggest clones take up roughly 2.3%. Material: PBMCs. The receptors were gathered from a male donor in good health and CMV-seronegative. Each CDR3 is given with its conserved first and last residue. The order of the fields is D gene, J gene, CDR3 length, clone size, V gene, CDR3 DNA, CDR3 protein. A D gene is named only where the DNA matches it firmly. Clone size, where shown, is once, few, many, or a class for clones that have expanded.

D: TRBD1; J: TRBJ2-2; length: 17; size: few; V: TRBV7-8; DNA: TGTGCCAGCAGCCATATCAGGACAGGGGGAAACACCGGGGAGCTGTTTTTT; CDR3: CASSHIRTGGNTGELFF
D: TRBD1; J: TRBJ1-1; length: 14; size: .; V: TRBV6-5; DNA: TGTGCCAGCAGTAGGGACAGGGTAGACGTGGGAGCTTTCTTT; CDR3: CASSRDRVDVGAFF
D: .; J: TRBJ1-2; length: 18; size: .; V: TRBV28; DNA: TGTGCCAGCAGATCCTTCTCTCGACAGATAGGGGCTAACTATGGCTACACCTTC; CDR3: CASRSFSRQIGANYGYTF
D: .; J: TRBJ2-7; length: 16; size: .; V: TRBV7-3; DNA: TGTGCCAGCAGCAACCCCACTCCTCCGAGCTCCTACGAGCAGTACTTC; CDR3: CASSNPTPPSSYEQYF
D: TRBD2; J: TRBJ2-2; length: 15; size: .; V: TRBV2; DNA: TGTGCCAGCAGAGAGACTAGCGGGGACACCGGGGAGCTGTTTTTT; CDR3: CASRETSGDTGELFF
D: TRBD1; J: TRBJ1-3; length: 15; size: .; V: TRBV5-1; DNA: TGCGCCAGCAGCTTCGACAGGGATCGTGGAAACACCATATATTTT; CDR3: CASSFDRDRGNTIYF
D: .; J: TRBJ2-7; length: 13; size: few; V: TRBV2; DNA: TGTGCCAGTGGGAGTGGAGGACCCTACGAGCAGTACTTC; CDR3: CASGSGGPYEQYF
D: TRBD1; J: TRBJ2-7; length: 16; size: once; V: TRBV2; DNA: TGTGCCAGCAGTGAAGAGGGACAGGGCTTCACCTACGAGCAGTACTTC; CDR3: CASSEEGQGFTYEQYF
D: .; J: TRBJ1-5; length: 13; size: few; V: TRBV11-2; DNA: TGTGCCAGCAGCTTAGAGAGAAATCAGCCCCAGCATTTT; CDR3: CASSLERNQPQHF
D: TRBD2; J: TRBJ2-2; length: 17; size: .; V: TRBV30; DNA: TGTGCCTGGAGTAGGCTAGCGGGGACCGCGGGCACCGGGGAGCTGTTTTTT; CDR3: CAWSRLAGTAGTGELFF
D: TRBD1; J: TRBJ2-7; length: 15; size: once; V: TRBV28; DNA: TGTGCCAGCGTAACCCCCGGGACAGGGGTGGACGAGCAGTACTTC; CDR3: CASVTPGTGVDEQYF
D: TRBD2; J: TRBJ2-5; length: 15; size: .; V: TRBV12-5; DNA: TGTGCTAGTGCCCCGGGACTAGCGGGCCAAGAGACCCAGTACTTC; CDR3: CASAPGLAGQETQYF
D: TRBD2; J: TRBJ2-5; length: 15; size: .; V: TRBV5-1; DNA: TGCGCCAGCAGCTCGTCTAGCGGGGGGGCGGAGACCCAGTACTTC; CDR3: CASSSSSGGAETQYF
D: .; J: TRBJ1-3; length: 12; size: .; V: TRBV6-5; DNA: TGTGCCAGCAGTCTACCCGGAAACACCATATATTTT; CDR3: CASSLPGNTIYF
D: TRBD1; J: TRBJ1-1; length: 15; size: few; V: TRBV5-6; DNA: TGTGCCAGCAGCATCCGACAGGGAGGTAGGACTGAAGCTTTCTTT; CDR3: CASSIRQGGRTEAFF
D: TRBD2; J: TRBJ2-3; length: 11; size: .; V: TRBV27; DNA: TGTGCCAGCAGCCCGGGGGGAGCGCAGTATTTT; CDR3: CASSPGGAQYF
D: .; J: TRBJ1-1; length: 14; size: few; V: TRBV9; DNA: TGTGCCAGCAGCGCGGGGGGTGGTAGAACTGAAGCTTTCTTT; CDR3: CASSAGGGRTEAFF
D: TRBD1; J: TRBJ2-7; length: 15; size: .; V: TRBV30; DNA: TGTGCCTGGAGCGTTACAGGGGGCTTGTCCTACGAGCAGTACTTC; CDR3: CAWSVTGGLSYEQYF
D: TRBD1; J: TRBJ1-5; length: 15; size: .; V: TRBV28; DNA: TGTGCCAGCAACATGGGACAGGGGAATAATCAGCCCCAGCATTTT; CDR3: CASNMGQGNNQPQHF
D: .; J: TRBJ1-4; length: 15; size: .; V: TRBV4-1; DNA: TGCGCCAGCGCCGCGGTCGGGATGTCTTCTGAAAAACTGTTTTTT; CDR3: CASAAVGMSSEKLFF
D: .; J: TRBJ2-3; length: 14; size: .; V: TRBV4-1; DNA: TGCGCCAGCAGCCAAGACACAAGAACAGATACGCAGTATTTT; CDR3: CASSQDTRTDTQYF
D: TRBD1; J: TRBJ2-7; length: 15; size: .; V: TRBV7-3; DNA: TGTGCCAGCAGCCCAGGGACAGGGGGTACCTACGAGCAGTACTTC; CDR3: CASSPGTGGTYEQYF
D: .; J: TRBJ1-1; length: 14; size: .; V: TRBV7-2; DNA: TGTGCCAGCAGCTTACGGGGGATAGGAACTGAAGCTTTCTTT; CDR3: CASSLRGIGTEAFF
D: .; J: TRBJ2-1; length: 16; size: .; V: TRBV27; DNA: TGTGCCAGCAGTTTATCGGCCGTTTTCGGGTACAATGAGCAGTTCTTC; CDR3: CASSLSAVFGYNEQFF
D: .; J: TRBJ2-7; length: 14; size: few; V: TRBV5-1; DNA: TGCGCCAGCAGCTTGGCCGCAGGGGCCTACGAGCAGTACTTC; CDR3: CASSLAAGAYEQYF
D: .; J: TRBJ1-4; length: 15; size: .; V: TRBV7-2; DNA: TGTGCCAGCAGCTTAAACGGGGGAACTAATGAAAAACTGTTTTTT; CDR3: CASSLNGGTNEKLFF
D: TRBD1; J: TRBJ2-7; length: 14; size: .; V: TRBV7-6; DNA: TGTGCCAGCAGCTTAGACGCCAGGGGGTACGAGCAGTACTTC; CDR3: CASSLDARGYEQYF
D: .; J: TRBJ1-1; length: 15; size: .; V: TRBV7-9; DNA: TGTGCCAGCAGCTTCACAGGGATTATGAACACTGAAGCTTTCTTT; CDR3: CASSFTGIMNTEAFF
D: .; J: TRBJ2-7; length: 12; size: .; V: TRBV7-9; DNA: TGTTCCAGCAGCTTGAGTGGCTACGAGCAGTACTTC; CDR3: CSSSLSGYEQYF
D: .; J: TRBJ1-1; length: 13; size: .; V: TRBV2; DNA: TGTGCCAGCAGTTTTGGGAGAGGAACTGAAGCTTTCTTT; CDR3: CASSFGRGTEAFF
D: TRBD1; J: TRBJ2-5; length: 15; size: .; V: TRBV5-6; DNA: TGTGCCAGCAGCTTGGTGGGACAGGGCCAAGAGACCCAGTACTTC; CDR3: CASSLVGQGQETQYF
D: TRBD2; J: TRBJ2-2; length: 16; size: .; V: TRBV6-4; DNA: TGTGCCAGCAGAGCTGCTAGCGGGGGAAACACCGGGGAGCTGTTTTTT; CDR3: CASRAASGGNTGELFF
D: .; J: TRBJ2-7; length: 14; size: .; V: TRBV6-5; DNA: TGTGCCAGCAGTCGGGGACCAGGGGATAGGGTGCAGTACTTC; CDR3: CASSRGPGDRVQYF
D: TRBD1; J: TRBJ1-2; length: 14; size: .; V: TRBV6-1; DNA: TGTGCCAGCAGCGAGGACAGGCTGGGACGTGGCTACCCCTTC; CDR3: CASSEDRLGRGYPF
D: TRBD1; J: TRBJ1-1; length: 13; size: .; V: TRBV29-1; DNA: TGCAGCGCGCAGACGACAGGGGAGTCTGAAGCTTTCTTT; CDR3: CSAQTTGESEAFF
D: TRBD2; J: TRBJ2-7; length: 13; size: few; V: TRBV2; DNA: TGTGCCAGCGGACTAGCGGGATCCTACGAGCAGTACTTC; CDR3: CASGLAGSYEQYF
D: TRBD1; J: TRBJ2-7; length: 14; size: .; V: TRBV28; DNA: TGTGCCAGCAGGATACAGGGGGCCTCCTACGAGCAGTACTTC; CDR3: CASRIQGASYEQYF
D: .; J: TRBJ2-7; length: 13; size: .; V: TRBV7-9; DNA: TGTGCCAGCAGCCCCTTGACAGGCTACGAGCAGTACTTC; CDR3: CASSPLTGYEQYF
D: .; J: TRBJ2-7; length: 15; size: .; V: TRBV27; DNA: TGTGCCAGCAGTTTAGGAGCGCCGAGCTCCTACGAGCAGTACTTC; CDR3: CASSLGAPSSYEQYF
D: .; J: TRBJ2-4; length: 15; size: .; V: TRBV6-1; DNA: TGTGCCAGTGGGGTGGACAGTTTTACCCTAAACATTCAGTACTTC; CDR3: CASGVDSFTLNIQYF
D: .; J: TRBJ1-1; length: 15; size: few; V: TRBV6-1; DNA: TGTGCCAGCTCAGCCTGGACGGACACTAACACTGAAGCTTTCTTT; CDR3: CASSAWTDTNTEAFF
D: .; J: TRBJ1-5; length: 13; size: .; V: TRBV6-5; DNA: TGTGCCAGCAGAGAGGGAAGCAATCAGCCCCAGCATTTT; CDR3: CASREGSNQPQHF
D: .; J: TRBJ2-5; length: 13; size: few; V: TRBV5-6; DNA: TGTGCCAGCAGCTTGAGGAGTAGGGAGACCCAGTACTTC; CDR3: CASSLRSRETQYF
D: .; J: TRBJ2-1; length: 15; size: once; V: TRBV19; DNA: TGTGCCAGTAGTATTTTACAGGTTGCCGACAATGAGCAGTTCTTC; CDR3: CASSILQVADNEQFF
D: TRBD1; J: TRBJ2-3; length: 13; size: .; V: TRBV10-3; DNA: TGTGCCATCAGTATAAACAGGGGAGATACGCAGTATTTT; CDR3: CAISINRGDTQYF
D: TRBD1; J: TRBJ2-7; length: 14; size: .; V: TRBV28; DNA: TGTGCCACTGTAACCGAGACAGGGTCCTACGAGCAGTACTTC; CDR3: CATVTETGSYEQYF
D: TRBD1; J: TRBJ1-2; length: 14; size: .; V: TRBV5-1; DNA: TGCGCCAGCAGCCCGAGGACAGGGGAAGATGGCTACACCTTC; CDR3: CASSPRTGEDGYTF
D: .; J: TRBJ1-5; length: 16; size: .; V: TRBV6-6; DNA: TGTGCCAGCAGTTACTCATGGAGGGGAAGCAATCAGCCCCAGCATTTT; CDR3: CASSYSWRGSNQPQHF
D: .; J: TRBJ2-4; length: 16; size: .; V: TRBV6-1; DNA: TGTGCCAGCAGTGCGGTAGGGGGAATAGGGTTGAACATTCAGTACTTC; CDR3: CASSAVGGIGLNIQYF
D: TRBD1; J: TRBJ2-3; length: 18; size: .; V: TRBV4-1; DNA: TGCGCCAGCAGCCAGCACTCCGGGGACAGGGGTTTCCCAGATACGCAGTATTTT; CDR3: CASSQHSGDRGFPDTQYF
D: .; J: TRBJ2-1; length: 11; size: .; V: TRBV29-1; DNA: TGCAGCGTTTTACTAGACAATGAGCAGTTCTTC; CDR3: CSVLLDNEQFF
D: TRBD2; J: TRBJ2-5; length: 17; size: .; V: TRBV7-3; DNA: TGTGCCAGCAGCTTAACGGGACTAGCGGGAGTTTCGGAGACCCAGTACTTC; CDR3: CASSLTGLAGVSETQYF
D: .; J: TRBJ1-4; length: 14; size: .; V: TRBV5-4; DNA: TGTGCCAGCAGCGCTGCGGGGTATAATGAAAAACTGTTTTTT; CDR3: CASSAAGYNEKLFF
D: TRBD2; J: TRBJ2-2; length: 17; size: .; V: TRBV7-2; DNA: TGTGCCAGCAGCTTTTCCACTAGCGGGGCTTACACCGGGGAGCTGTTTTTT; CDR3: CASSFSTSGAYTGELFF
D: .; J: TRBJ2-3; length: 15; size: .; V: TRBV15; DNA: TGTGCCACCAACCCACAAGGGGGGGCCGGAGATACGCAGTATTTT; CDR3: CATNPQGGAGDTQYF